This T cell receptor (beta chain) was identified during a study of T cells in tumors after PD-1 blockade. Trimming cost V 0 bases and J 3 bases, with 11 bases left between them. The CDR3 loop spans 15 amino acids. Per germline, CDR1 LGHNA and CDR2 YSLEER. The method was immunoSEQ multiplex PCR; TCRdb's version includes in-frame clones alone and lacks a portion of them. This table holds fewer than 35,000 clones, 78% found once. V usage is TRBV4-3 and J usage is TRBJ1-1; maybe TRBD1 (5 bases). The sample was PBMCs, taken before anti-PD-1 treatment. This clonotype was obtained from a human donor with basal cell carcinoma. The CDR3 is CASSQDGGRDTEAFF. The CDR3 DNA reads TGCGCCAGCAGCCAAGATGGAGGCAGGGACACTGAAGCTTTCTTT.